Described below is a single T cell receptor (beta chain) sequence and its context. Original processing notes: By means of reference gene primer amplification, nucleated cell counts were estimated. This table comes from immunoSEQ multiplex PCR, and its TCRdb copy is limited to in-frame clones, with some not included. That table furnishes V, J and clone size, whereas the DNA furnished D and trimming. The sample contains about 74,000 clones, just under 85% of which appear only once. These data originate in a study of blood T cell repertoires in COVID-19. On the study more broadly: Researchers got acute and convalescent COVID-19 samples from the United States, Italy and Spain.

The V gene end was trimmed by 4 bases and the J gene end by 5 bases; junction bases not matched to a gene: 3. The germline CDR1 and CDR2 sequences are GTSNPN and SVGIG (reference sequence). The CDR3 extends over 13 amino acids. The sequence came from a man between 65 and 80 years old with acute or convalescent COVID-19. V usage is TRBV30 and J usage is TRBJ2-7; 12 bases are shared with TRBD1. The sample was peripheral blood. The CDR3 protein is CAWKGTGGDEQYF. The DNA for the CDR3 is TGTGCCTGGAAAGGGACAGGGGGCGACGAGCAGTACTTC.